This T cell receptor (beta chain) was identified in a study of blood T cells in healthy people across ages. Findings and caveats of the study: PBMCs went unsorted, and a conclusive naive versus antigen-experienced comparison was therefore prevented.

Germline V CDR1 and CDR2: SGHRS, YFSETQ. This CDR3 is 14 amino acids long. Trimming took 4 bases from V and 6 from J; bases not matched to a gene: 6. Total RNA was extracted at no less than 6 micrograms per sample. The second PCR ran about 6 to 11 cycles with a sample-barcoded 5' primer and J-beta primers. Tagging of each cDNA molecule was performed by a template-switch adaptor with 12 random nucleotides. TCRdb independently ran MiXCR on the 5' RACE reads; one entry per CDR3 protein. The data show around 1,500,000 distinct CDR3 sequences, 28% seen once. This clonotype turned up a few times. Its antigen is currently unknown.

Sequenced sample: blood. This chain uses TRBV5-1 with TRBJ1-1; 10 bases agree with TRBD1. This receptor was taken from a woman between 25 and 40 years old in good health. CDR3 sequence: CASSLGQGFSEAFF. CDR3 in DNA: TGCGCCAGCAGCCTGGGACAGGGGTTCTCTGAAGCTTTCTTT.